The following is a TCR beta chain sequence with its context. This record comes from a study of shared clonotypes between healthy human individuals. Across the study: With ages of 18 to 49, the donors were a couple of women and a few men. Per donor, three plates held CD4 naive cells, three held CD4 memory, two held CD8 naive and one held CD8 memory.

The naive CD8 population came from CD45RO-negative cells selected for CCR7, without terminally differentiated effector memory CD45RA+ cells. Germline V CDR1 and CDR2: LGHNA, YSLEER. Germline trimming cut 3 bases from V and 4 bases from J; bases unmatched to any gene: 5. This CDR3 region has 16 residues. Deep level was the assay's run setting. Here immunoSEQ multiplex PCR was the method, and the copy in TCRdb shows in-frame clones only, minus some. Counted here are about 2 million clones, about 95% occurring once; the ten biggest clones make up 0.9% to 1.4%. This sequence was found in a man between 18 and 35 years old in good health. Sequencing used naive CD8+ T cells sorted from blood. V gene TRBV4-3 combines with J gene TRBJ2-3, with 12 bases aligning to TRBD2. The CDR3 loop is CASSQGLAGTADTQYF. CDR3 bases: TGCGCCAGCAGCCAGGGACTAGCGGGTACGGCAGATACGCAGTATTTT.